The rows below give T cell receptor beta chains drawn from one sample of a study of blood T cell repertoires in COVID-19. The table came from immunoSEQ multiplex PCR; TCRdb's copy has only in-frame clones and leaves some out. This table holds approximately 140,000 clones, roughly 86% found once. The sequencing input was peripheral blood. These receptors all come from a human donor in a cohort sampled during active COVID-19. Each CDR3 is given with its conserved first and last residue.

V gene: TRBV2; J gene: TRBJ1-1; CDR3 protein: CASSSTRFWSPQGARMNTEAFF
V gene: TRBV4-3; J gene: TRBJ1-5; CDR3 protein: CASSQDSGNQPQHF
V gene: TRBV11-2; J gene: TRBJ1-1; CDR3 protein: CASSLGFRGQENTEAFF
V gene: TRBV7-9; J gene: TRBJ2-7; CDR3 protein: CASSQTGGSYEQYF
V gene: TRBV2; J gene: TRBJ1-5; CDR3 protein: CASSAQGNSNQPQHF
V gene: TRBV4-3; J gene: TRBJ1-4; CDR3 protein: CASSRDRVGKLFF
V gene: TRBV7-9; J gene: TRBJ1-4; CDR3 protein: CASSHREGQDEWVNEKLFF
V gene: TRBV4-3; J gene: TRBJ1-2; CDR3 protein: CASSQDTGGYDGYTF
V gene: TRBV6-2/TRBV6-3; J gene: TRBJ2-1; CDR3 protein: CASSSRLAGGYNEQFF
V gene: TRBV7-2; J gene: TRBJ1-2; CDR3 protein: CASSSEGRYYGYTF
V gene: TRBV19; J gene: TRBJ1-6; CDR3 protein: CASSTRTGGTPLHF
V gene: TRBV7-8; J gene: TRBJ1-2; CDR3 protein: CASSLVGTGALTNYGYTF
V gene: TRBV23-1; J gene: TRBJ2-2; CDR3 protein: CASSPFRPGTGTNTGELFF
V gene: TRBV7-9; J gene: TRBJ2-5; CDR3 protein: CASSPDRGQGGQYF
V gene: TRBV6-4; J gene: TRBJ1-5; CDR3 protein: CASVGSRRSSNQPQHF
V gene: TRBV4-2; J gene: TRBJ2-7; CDR3 protein: CASSQAGRRDRVHEQYF
V gene: TRBV10-3; J gene: TRBJ2-3; CDR3 protein: CAISDKVEADTQYF
V gene: TRBV7-9; J gene: TRBJ2-1; CDR3 protein: CASSLAEDPRRNEQFF
V gene: TRBV7-3; J gene: TRBJ2-1; CDR3 protein: CASSRTAGQSHEQFF
V gene: TRBV2; J gene: TRBJ2-3; CDR3 protein: CASRVRTGLAGGPSTDTQYF
V gene: TRBV5-1; J gene: TRBJ2-1; CDR3 protein: CASSLGAGSQNEQFF
V gene: TRBV7-9; J gene: TRBJ2-2; CDR3 protein: CASSLPRGEPRELFF
V gene: TRBV3-1/TRBV3-2; J gene: TRBJ2-3; CDR3 protein: CASGAGAADTQYF
V gene: TRBV14; J gene: TRBJ2-1; CDR3 protein: CASSQDMGAGGPWSYNEQFF
V gene: TRBV19; J gene: TRBJ2-1; CDR3 protein: CASSMDKLAGGDEQFF
V gene: TRBV6-5; J gene: TRBJ2-1; CDR3 protein: CASSWGQYNEQFF